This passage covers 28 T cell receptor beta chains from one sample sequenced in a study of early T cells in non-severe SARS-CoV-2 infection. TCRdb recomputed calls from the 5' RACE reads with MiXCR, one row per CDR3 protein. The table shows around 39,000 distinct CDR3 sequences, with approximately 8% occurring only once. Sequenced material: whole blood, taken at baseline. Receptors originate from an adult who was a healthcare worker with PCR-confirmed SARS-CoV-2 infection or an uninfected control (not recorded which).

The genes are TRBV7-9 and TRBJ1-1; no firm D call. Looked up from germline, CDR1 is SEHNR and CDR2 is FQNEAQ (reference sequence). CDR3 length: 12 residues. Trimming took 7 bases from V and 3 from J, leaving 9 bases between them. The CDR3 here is CASTLSDTEAFF. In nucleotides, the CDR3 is TGTGCCAGCACCCTTTCGGACACTGAAGCTTTCTTT.

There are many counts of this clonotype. This chain's CDR3 is CSVGAAGLAGNEQFF. CDR3 DNA: TGCAGCGTTGGTGCGGCGGGACTAGCGGGGAATGAGCAGTTCTTC. The chain joins TRBV29-1 to TRBJ2-1, with 13 bases that match TRBD2. Looked up from germline, CDR1 is SQVTM and CDR2 is ANQGSEA. This CDR3 has 15 residues. J gave up 7 bases and V 4 bases, and 7 bases lay outside the gene matches.

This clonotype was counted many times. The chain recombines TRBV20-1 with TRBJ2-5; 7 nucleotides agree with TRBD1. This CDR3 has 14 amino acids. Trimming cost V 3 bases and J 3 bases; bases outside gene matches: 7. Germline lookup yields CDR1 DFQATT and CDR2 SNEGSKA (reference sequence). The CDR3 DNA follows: TGCAGTGCTAGTGACCTGACAGGGAAAGAGACCCAGTACTTC. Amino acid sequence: CSASDLTGKETQYF.

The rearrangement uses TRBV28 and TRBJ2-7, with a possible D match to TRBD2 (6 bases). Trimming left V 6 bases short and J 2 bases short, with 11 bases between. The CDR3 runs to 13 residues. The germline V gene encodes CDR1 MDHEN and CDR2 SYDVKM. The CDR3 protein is CASRGDLAYEQYF. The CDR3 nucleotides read TGTGCCAGCAGAGGGGACTTAGCCTACGAGCAGTACTTC.

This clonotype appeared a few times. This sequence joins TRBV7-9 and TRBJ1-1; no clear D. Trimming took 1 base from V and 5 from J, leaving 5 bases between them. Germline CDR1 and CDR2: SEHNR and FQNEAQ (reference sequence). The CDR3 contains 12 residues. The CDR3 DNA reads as TGTGCCAGCAGCTTAGTCGTGACTGAAGCTTTCTTT. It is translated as CASSLVVTEAFF.

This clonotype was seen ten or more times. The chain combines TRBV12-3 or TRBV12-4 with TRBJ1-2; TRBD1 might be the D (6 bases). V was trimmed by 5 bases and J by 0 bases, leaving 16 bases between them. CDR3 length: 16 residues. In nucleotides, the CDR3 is TGTGCCAGCAGTCTAGAGGGGGGCACTACTAACTATGGCTACACCTTC. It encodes CASSLEGGTTNYGYTF.

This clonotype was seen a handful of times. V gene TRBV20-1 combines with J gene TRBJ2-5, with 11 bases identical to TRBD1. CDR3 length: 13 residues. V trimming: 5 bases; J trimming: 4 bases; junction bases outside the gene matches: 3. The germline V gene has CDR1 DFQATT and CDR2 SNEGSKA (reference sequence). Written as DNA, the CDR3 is TGCAGTGCTGGGGACAGGGGGGGAGAGACCCAGTACTTC. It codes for CSAGDRGGETQYF.

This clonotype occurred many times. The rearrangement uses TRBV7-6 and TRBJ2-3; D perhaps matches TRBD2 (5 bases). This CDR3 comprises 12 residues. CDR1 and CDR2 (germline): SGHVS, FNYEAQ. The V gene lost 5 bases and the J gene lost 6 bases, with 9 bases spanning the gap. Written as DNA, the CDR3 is TGTGCCAGCAGCACCGGGGAGGATACGCAGTATTTT. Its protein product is CASSTGEDTQYF. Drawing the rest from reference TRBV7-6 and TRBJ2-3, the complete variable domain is GAGVSQSPRYKVTKRGQDVALRCDPISGHVSLYWYRQALGQGPEFLTYFNYEAQQDKSGLPNDRFSAERPEGSISTLTIQRTEQRDSAMYRCASSTGEDTQYFGPGTRLTVL.

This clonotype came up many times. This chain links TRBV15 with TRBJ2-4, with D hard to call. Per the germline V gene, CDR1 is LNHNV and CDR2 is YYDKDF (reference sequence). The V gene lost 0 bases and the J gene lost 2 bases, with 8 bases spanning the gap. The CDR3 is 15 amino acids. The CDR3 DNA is TGTGCCACCAGCAGAGACAGGTTTACCAAAAACATTCAGTACTTC. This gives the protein CATSRDRFTKNIQYF.

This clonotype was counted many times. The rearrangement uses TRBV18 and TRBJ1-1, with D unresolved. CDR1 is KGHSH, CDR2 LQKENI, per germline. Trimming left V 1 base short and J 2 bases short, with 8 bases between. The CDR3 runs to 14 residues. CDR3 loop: CASSPRTLNTEAFF. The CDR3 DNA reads TGTGCCAGCTCACCACGGACGCTAAACACTGAAGCTTTCTTT.

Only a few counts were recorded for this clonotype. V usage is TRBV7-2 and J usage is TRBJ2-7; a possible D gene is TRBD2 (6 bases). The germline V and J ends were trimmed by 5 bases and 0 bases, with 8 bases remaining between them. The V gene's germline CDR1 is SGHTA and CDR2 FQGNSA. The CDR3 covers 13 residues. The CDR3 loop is CASSRRDSYEQYF. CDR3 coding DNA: TGTGCCAGCAGCCGGAGGGACTCCTACGAGCAGTACTTC.

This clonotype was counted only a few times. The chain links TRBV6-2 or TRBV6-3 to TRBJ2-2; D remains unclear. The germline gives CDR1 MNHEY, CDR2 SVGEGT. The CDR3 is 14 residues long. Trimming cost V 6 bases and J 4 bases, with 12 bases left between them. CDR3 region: CASRDQQATGELFF. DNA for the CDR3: TGTGCCAGCAGAGATCAGCAGGCCACCGGGGAGCTGTTTTTT.

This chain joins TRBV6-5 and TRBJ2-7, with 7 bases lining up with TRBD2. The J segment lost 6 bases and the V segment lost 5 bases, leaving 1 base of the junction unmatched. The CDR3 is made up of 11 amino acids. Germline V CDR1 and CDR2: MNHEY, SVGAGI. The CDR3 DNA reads TGTGCCAGCAGTAGGGAGGGCGAGCAGTACTTC. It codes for CASSREGEQYF.

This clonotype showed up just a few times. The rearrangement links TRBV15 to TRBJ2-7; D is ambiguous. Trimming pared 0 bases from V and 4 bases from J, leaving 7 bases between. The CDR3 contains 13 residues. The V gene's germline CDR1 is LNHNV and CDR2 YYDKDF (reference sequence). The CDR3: CATSRDIGYEQYF. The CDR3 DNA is TGTGCCACCAGCAGAGACATAGGGTACGAGCAGTACTTC.

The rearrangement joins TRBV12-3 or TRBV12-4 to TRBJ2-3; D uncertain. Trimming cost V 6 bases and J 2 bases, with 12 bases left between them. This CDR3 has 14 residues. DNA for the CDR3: TGTGCCAGCAGAGAAGCTGGGTTCACAGATACGCAGTATTTT. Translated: CASREAGFTDTQYF.

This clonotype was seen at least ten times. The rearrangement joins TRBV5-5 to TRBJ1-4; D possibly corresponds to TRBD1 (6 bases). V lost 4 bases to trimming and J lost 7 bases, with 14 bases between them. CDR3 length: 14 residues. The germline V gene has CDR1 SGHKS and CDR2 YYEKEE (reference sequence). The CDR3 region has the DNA TGTGCCAGCAGCCCCAGGGGCAGGAGTGAAAAACTGTTTTTT. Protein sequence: CASSPRGRSEKLFF.

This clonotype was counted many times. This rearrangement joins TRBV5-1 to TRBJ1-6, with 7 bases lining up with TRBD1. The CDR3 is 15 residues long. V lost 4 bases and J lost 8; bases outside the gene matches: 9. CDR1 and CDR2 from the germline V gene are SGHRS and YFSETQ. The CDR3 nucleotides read TGCGCCAGCAGCCCGGAGACAGGGCAGGATTCACCCCTCCACTTT. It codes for CASSPETGQDSPLHF.

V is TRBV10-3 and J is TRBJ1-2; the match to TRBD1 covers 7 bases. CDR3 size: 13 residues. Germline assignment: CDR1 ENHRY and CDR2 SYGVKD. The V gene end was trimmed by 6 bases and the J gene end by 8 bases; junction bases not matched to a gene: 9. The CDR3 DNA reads TGTGCCATCAGCTGGACAGGAACGGAAGGCTACACCTTC. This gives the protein CAISWTGTEGYTF.

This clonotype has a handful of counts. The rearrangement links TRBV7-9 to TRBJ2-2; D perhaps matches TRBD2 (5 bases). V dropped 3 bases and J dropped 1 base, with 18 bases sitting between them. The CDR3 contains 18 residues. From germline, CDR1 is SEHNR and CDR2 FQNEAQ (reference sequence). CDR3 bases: TGTGCCAGCAGCTTCGGATCTTCCGGGAACGAGAACACCGGGGAGCTGTTTTTT. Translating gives CASSFGSSGNENTGELFF.

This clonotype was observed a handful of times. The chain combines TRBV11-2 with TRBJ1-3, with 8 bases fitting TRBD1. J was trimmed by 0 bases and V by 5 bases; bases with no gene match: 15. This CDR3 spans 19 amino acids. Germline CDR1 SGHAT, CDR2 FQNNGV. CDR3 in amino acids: CASSGRWTGRINSGNTIYF. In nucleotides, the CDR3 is TGTGCCAGCAGCGGCCGTTGGACAGGGAGAATAAACTCTGGAAACACCATATATTTT.

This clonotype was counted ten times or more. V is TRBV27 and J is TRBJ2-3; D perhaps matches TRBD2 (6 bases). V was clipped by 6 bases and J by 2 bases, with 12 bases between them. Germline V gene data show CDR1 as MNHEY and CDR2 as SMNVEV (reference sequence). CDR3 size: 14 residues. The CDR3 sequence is CASRMEGNTDTQYF. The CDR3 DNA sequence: TGTGCCAGCAGGATGGAGGGGAACACAGATACGCAGTATTTT.

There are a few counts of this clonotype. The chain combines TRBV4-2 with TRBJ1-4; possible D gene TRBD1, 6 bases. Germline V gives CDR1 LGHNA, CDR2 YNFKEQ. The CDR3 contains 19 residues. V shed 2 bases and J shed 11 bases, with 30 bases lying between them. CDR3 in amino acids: CASSQPGGHWDGDSGKLFF. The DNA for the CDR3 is TGTGCCAGCAGCCAACCCGGGGGACATTGGGACGGCGACAGTGGGAAACTGTTTTTT.

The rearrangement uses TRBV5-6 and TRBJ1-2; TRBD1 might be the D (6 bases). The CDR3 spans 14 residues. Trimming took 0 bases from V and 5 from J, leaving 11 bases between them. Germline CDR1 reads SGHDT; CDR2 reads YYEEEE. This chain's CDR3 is CASSLAQGKYGYTF. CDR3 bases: TGTGCCAGCAGCTTGGCCCAGGGGAAATATGGCTACACCTTC.

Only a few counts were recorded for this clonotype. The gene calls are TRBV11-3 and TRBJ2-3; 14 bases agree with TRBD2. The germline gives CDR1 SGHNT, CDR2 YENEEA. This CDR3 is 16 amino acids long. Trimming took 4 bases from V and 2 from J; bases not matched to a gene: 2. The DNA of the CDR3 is TGTGCCAGCAGCTCGGGACTAGCGGGGGACACAGATACGCAGTATTTT. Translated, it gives CASSSGLAGDTDTQYF.

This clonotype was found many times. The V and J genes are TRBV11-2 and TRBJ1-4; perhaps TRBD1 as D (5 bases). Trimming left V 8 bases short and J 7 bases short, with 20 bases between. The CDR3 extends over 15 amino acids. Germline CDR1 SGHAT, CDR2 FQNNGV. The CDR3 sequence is CASGPPGLKSEKLFF. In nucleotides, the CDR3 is TGTGCCAGCGGGCCACCGGGACTCAAGAGTGAAAAACTGTTTTTT.

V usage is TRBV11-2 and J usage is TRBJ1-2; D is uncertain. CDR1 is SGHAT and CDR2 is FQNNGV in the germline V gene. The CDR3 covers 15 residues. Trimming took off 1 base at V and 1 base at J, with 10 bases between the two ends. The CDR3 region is CASSLALWSNYGYTF. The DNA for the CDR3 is TGTGCCAGCAGCTTAGCCCTATGGAGTAACTATGGCTACACCTTC. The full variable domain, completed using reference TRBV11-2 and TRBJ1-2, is EAGVAQSPRYKIIEKRQSVAFWCNPISGHATLYWYQQILGQGPKLLIQFQNNGVVDDSQLPKDRFSAERLKGVDSTLKIQPAKLEDSAVYLCASSLALWSNYGYTFGSGTRLTVV.

In DNA form, the CDR3 reads TGTGCCAGCAGCCCTTCCACAGGGGATCATGAAAAACTGTTTTTT. Its translation: CASSPSTGDHEKLFF. The chain combines TRBV5-4 with TRBJ1-4; 7 bases line up with TRBD1. There are 15 residues in the CDR3. Germline CDR1 and CDR2: SGHNT and YYREEE (reference sequence). Trimming cost V 4 bases and J 6 bases; bases outside gene matches: 9.

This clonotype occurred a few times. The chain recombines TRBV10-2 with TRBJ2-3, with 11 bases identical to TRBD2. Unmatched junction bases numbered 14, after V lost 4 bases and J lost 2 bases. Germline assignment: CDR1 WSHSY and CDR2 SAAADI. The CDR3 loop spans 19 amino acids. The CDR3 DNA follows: TGCGCCAGCAGTGCAGCGAATACCGGGACTAGCGGACTCACAGATACGCAGTATTTT. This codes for CASSAANTGTSGLTDTQYF.